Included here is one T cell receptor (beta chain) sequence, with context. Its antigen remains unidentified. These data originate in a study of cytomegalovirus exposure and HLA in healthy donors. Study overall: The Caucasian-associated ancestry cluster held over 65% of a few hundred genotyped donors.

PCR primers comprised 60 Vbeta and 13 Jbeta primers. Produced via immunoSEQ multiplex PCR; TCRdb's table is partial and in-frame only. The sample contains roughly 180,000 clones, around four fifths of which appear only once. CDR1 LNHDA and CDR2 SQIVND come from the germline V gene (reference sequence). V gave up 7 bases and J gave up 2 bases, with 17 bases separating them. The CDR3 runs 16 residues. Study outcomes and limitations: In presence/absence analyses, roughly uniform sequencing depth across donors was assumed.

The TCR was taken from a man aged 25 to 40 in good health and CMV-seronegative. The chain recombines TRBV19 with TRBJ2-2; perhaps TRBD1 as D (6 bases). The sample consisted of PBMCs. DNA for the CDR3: TGTGCCAGTACCTCGAACACCGGGACAAACACCGGGGAGCTGTTTTTT. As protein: CASTSNTGTNTGELFF.